Below, 18 T cell receptor beta chains from the same sample are listed, as sequenced in a study of CD8 T cells in Susac syndrome. When the RNA was reverse transcribed, random hexamers were used with an input of 0.5 to 1 ug. MiXCR, run by TCRdb on the immunoSEQ multiplex PCR reads, gives a single entry per CDR3 protein. The sample has 150,000 or so distinct CDR3 sequences; approximately 95% are singletons. Source material: CD4+ T cells from PBMCs. These receptors were obtained from a human donor with multiple sclerosis.

The V gene is TRBV20-1, the J gene TRBJ2-2; D possibly matches TRBD1 or TRBD2 (5 bases each). Trimming took 4 bases from V and 8 from J, leaving 20 bases between them. This CDR3 is 15 amino acids long. Per germline, CDR1 DFQATT and CDR2 SNEGSKA (reference sequence). The CDR3 DNA reads TGCAGTGCTACCCCGGGACCAGCCAATAATGGGGAGCTGTTTTTT. This codes for CSATPGPANNGELFF.

This chain connects TRBV5-1 to TRBJ2-5; the D is unclear. This CDR3 region has 14 residues. Trimming left V 0 bases short and J 3 bases short, with 9 bases between. Germline lookup yields CDR1 SGHRS and CDR2 YFSETQ. The CDR3 nucleotides are TGCGCCAGCAGCTTGGGGCAAAAAGAAGAGACCCAGTACTTC. Translating it yields CASSLGQKEETQYF.

This clonotype was seen more than once but under ten times. The chain couples TRBV27 to TRBJ2-1; TRBD2 agrees at 10 bases. CDR1 is MNHEY and CDR2 is SMNVEV in the germline V gene (reference sequence). With V trimmed by 5 bases and J by 8 bases, 3 bases remained unmatched. CDR3 length: 13 amino acids. CDR3 amino acids: CASSSGRGHEQFF. The CDR3 DNA reads as TGTGCCAGCAGTAGCGGGAGGGGGCATGAGCAGTTCTTC.

The chain has TRBV4-1 and TRBJ2-3; 8 bases are a match to TRBD1. In germline, CDR1 is MGHRA, CDR2 YSYEKL. This CDR3 region has 17 residues. The V segment lost 5 bases and the J segment 0 bases; nucleotides outside the gene matches: 10. CDR3: CASSDRTGSTSTDTQYF. DNA for the CDR3: TGCGCCAGCAGCGATAGGACAGGGTCGACTAGCACAGATACGCAGTATTTT.

V is TRBV6-6 and J is TRBJ2-7, with 9 bases identical to TRBD2. Germline trimming cut 6 bases from V and 4 bases from J; bases unmatched to any gene: 4. Germline lookup yields CDR1 MNHNY and CDR2 SVGAGI (reference sequence). The CDR3 covers 13 residues. CDR3 sequence (DNA): TGTGCCAGCAGCCTTGGACTAGCGTACGAGCAGTACTTC. Its translation: CASSLGLAYEQYF.

This clonotype showed up just a few times. The V and J genes are TRBV7-2 and TRBJ2-7; 7 bases line up with TRBD1. CDR1 and CDR2 (germline): SGHTA, FQGNSA. This CDR3 is built from 15 residues. V was pared by 1 base and J by 3 bases, with 6 bases of the junction left unmatched. Written as DNA, the CDR3 is TGTGCCAGCAGCTTAGGTGGGGGACAGTTCTACGAGCAGTACTTC. Translated, it gives CASSLGGGQFYEQYF.

This sequence joins TRBV15 and TRBJ1-2; no reliable D call. Trimming took 3 bases from V and 4 from J, leaving 9 bases between them. This CDR3 contains 13 residues. CDR1 and CDR2 from the germline V gene are LNHNV and YYDKDF (reference sequence). CDR3 region: CATSSPPSYGYTF. The CDR3 DNA is TGTGCCACCAGCAGTCCCCCAAGCTATGGCTACACCTTC.

This clonotype was observed once. The chain recombines TRBV27 with TRBJ2-2; D gene ambiguous. Germline values: CDR1 MNHEY, CDR2 SMNVEV (reference sequence). The length of the CDR3 is 18 residues. The V end was cut by 6 bases, the J end by 1 base, with 21 bases between. This CDR3 reads CASSPVNWVRQNTGELFF. The CDR3 region has the DNA TGTGCCAGCAGCCCAGTCAATTGGGTGCGACAGAACACCGGGGAGCTGTTTTTT.

This clonotype was picked up a small number of times. The chain joins TRBV12-3 or TRBV12-4 to TRBJ2-6; D is uncertain. The V end lost 2 bases, the J end lost 2 bases, and 1 base lay between the germline ends. This CDR3 contains 13 residues. The CDR3 nucleotides read TGTGCCAGCAGTTTACCTGGGGCCAACGTCCTGACTTTC. Encoded protein: CASSLPGANVLTF.

This clonotype was seen a handful of times. The rearrangement uses TRBV5-1 and TRBJ2-7, with 9 bases lining up with TRBD1. Germline assignment: CDR1 SGHRS and CDR2 YFSETQ. The CDR3 is 14 amino acids. Losses at the gene ends were 4 bases for V and 4 bases for J; bases not matched to a gene: 6. This chain's CDR3 is CASSIGQGNYEQYF. DNA for the CDR3: TGCGCCAGCAGCATCGGACAGGGGAATTACGAGCAGTACTTC.

The chain couples TRBV20-1 to TRBJ1-5; the D is unclear. Per germline, CDR1 DFQATT and CDR2 SNEGSKA (reference sequence). The V and J ends lost 3 bases and 4 bases respectively, with 10 bases between them. This CDR3 comprises 13 residues. The CDR3 region is CSASGRNNQPQHF. For the CDR3, the DNA is TGCAGTGCTAGCGGTCGGAATAATCAGCCCCAGCATTTT.

The rearrangement joins TRBV5-6 to TRBJ2-1; the match to TRBD2 covers 14 bases. The germline gives CDR1 SGHDT, CDR2 YYEEEE. With 4 bases clipped from V and 6 bases from J, the junction kept 12 bases outside the gene matches. The CDR3 has 18 amino acids. The CDR3, as DNA: TGTGCCAGCAGCCAATTAAGGACTAGCGGGAGGAGGGTCAATGAGCAGTTCTTC. Its translation: CASSQLRTSGRRVNEQFF.

This clonotype was detected only a few times. The chain employs TRBV27 and TRBJ2-7; D is uncertain. CDR1 and CDR2 (germline): MNHEY, SMNVEV (reference sequence). The CDR3 covers 14 residues. The ends were cut back, 5 bases at V and 7 bases at J, with 18 bases in the middle. Written as DNA, the CDR3 is TGTGCCAGCAGTCCGCACCCTCCTAGAGAGGAGCAGTACTTC. This sequence encodes CASSPHPPREEQYF.

The rearrangement links TRBV7-9 to TRBJ1-1; D not certain. The germline V gene encodes CDR1 SEHNR and CDR2 FQNEAQ (reference sequence). V was cut by 2 bases and J by 10 bases, with 11 bases left in between. The CDR3 totals 12 residues. CDR3 loop: CASSLNTGGAFF. The CDR3 DNA follows: TGTGCCAGCAGCTTAAACACCGGTGGAGCTTTCTTT.

This clonotype was seen a single time. The rearrangement joins TRBV28 to TRBJ1-2; 8 bases match TRBD1. V shed 4 bases and J 4 bases; nucleotides not matched to a gene: 8. CDR1 and CDR2 (germline): MDHEN, SYDVKM. The CDR3 loop spans 15 amino acids. As DNA, the CDR3 is TGTGCCAGCAGTTCCGGACAGGGTGTTATCTATGGCTACACCTTC. It translates to CASSSGQGVIYGYTF.

For the CDR3, the DNA is TGTGCCAGCAGCGGTCAGTATAGCAATCAGCCCCAGCATTTT. It encodes CASSGQYSNQPQHF. This chain joins TRBV9 and TRBJ1-5; D remains unclear. The CDR3 length is 14 residues. V was clipped by 3 bases and J by 0 bases, with 7 bases between them. Looked up from germline, CDR1 is SGDLS and CDR2 is YYNGEE.

CDR3 loop: CASSPSGNTEAFF. The CDR3 DNA follows: TGTGCCAGCTCACCTTCGGGGAACACTGAAGCTTTCTTT. The chain carries TRBV18 and TRBJ1-1; D call uncertain. Germline V CDR1 and CDR2: KGHSH, LQKENI. The CDR3 contains 13 residues. V lost 3 bases, J lost 1 base, and 6 bases lay in between.

The chain is built from TRBV6-5 and TRBJ2-1; D gene uncertain. CDR1 is MNHEY, CDR2 SVGAGI, per germline. The V gene lost 1 base and the J gene lost 3 bases, with 10 bases spanning the gap. The CDR3 totals 15 residues. The chain's CDR3 is CASSYWSGLYNEQFF. The CDR3 DNA sequence: TGTGCCAGCAGTTACTGGTCTGGCCTCTACAATGAGCAGTTCTTC.